Below are 20 T cell receptor beta chains sequenced from a single sample in a study of T cell responses to AZD1222 COVID-19 vaccine. The data were produced by immunoSEQ multiplex PCR, yet TCRdb's version contains in-frame clones alone and is incomplete. The sample has 110,000 to 150,000 clones; roughly 92% are singletons. The specimen was peripheral blood, collected on day 0 of AZD1222 vaccination. The source is an adult in good health.

This clone was seen a single time. CDR3 region: CASSLTGTQDGYTF. CDR3 in DNA: TGTGCCAGCAGTCTGACAGGGACCCAGGATGGCTACACCTTC. The genes are TRBV5-5 and TRBJ1-2, with 7 bases that match TRBD1. The CDR3 totals 14 residues. Unmatched junction bases numbered 10, after V lost 5 bases and J lost 6 bases. Germline values: CDR1 SGHKS, CDR2 YYEKEE (reference sequence).

Here the CDR3 reads CASSDGQGGFPEAFF. Here the CDR3 DNA reads TGTGCCAGCAGTGATGGTCAGGGAGGTTTCCCTGAAGCTTTCTTT. The V and J genes are TRBV2 and TRBJ1-1; maybe TRBD1 (5 bases). CDR3 length: 15 residues. V lost 3 bases to trimming and J lost 6 bases, with 17 bases between them. The V gene's germline CDR1 is SNHLY and CDR2 FYNNEI.

The rearrangement links TRBV10-3 to TRBJ2-7; D is possibly TRBD1 (6 bases). Germline CDR1 and CDR2: ENHRY and SYGVKD. The CDR3 loop spans 13 amino acids. V lost 0 bases to trimming and J lost 7 bases, with 10 bases between them. CDR3 DNA: TGTGCCATCAGTGAGTCTTACAGGGAAGAGCAGTACTTC. The encoded protein is CAISESYREEQYF.

This clone occurred once. The sample has other DNA sequences that encode this CDR3 too. The chain couples TRBV27 to TRBJ1-1; 8 bases map to TRBD1. The germline V gene encodes CDR1 MNHEY and CDR2 SMNVEV (reference sequence). The CDR3 sequence is 14 residues long. The V segment lost 6 bases and the J segment 2 bases; nucleotides outside the gene matches: 5. The CDR3 reads CASSLGQGNTEAFF. The CDR3 region has the DNA TGTGCCAGCAGCCTCGGACAGGGTAACACTGAAGCTTTCTTT.

V usage is TRBV6-1 and J usage is TRBJ1-2; 9 nucleotides line up with TRBD1. CDR3 length: 15 residues. V was pared by 2 bases and J by 8 bases, with 9 bases of the junction left unmatched. Germline V gene data show CDR1 as MNHNS and CDR2 as SASEGT. CDR3 coding DNA: TGTGCCAGCAGTGAACCGGGACAGGGCAGCATCGGCTACACCTTC. Protein product: CASSEPGQGSIGYTF.

This rearrangement joins TRBV7-9 to TRBJ1-2; 8 bases match TRBD1. With V trimmed by 3 bases and J by 2 bases, 5 bases remained unmatched. CDR3 length: 15 amino acids. CDR1 is SEHNR and CDR2 is FQNEAQ in the germline V gene (reference sequence). The DNA of the CDR3 is TGTGCCAGCAGCTTGCGGACAGGGCCAAACTATGGCTACACCTTC. Amino acid sequence: CASSLRTGPNYGYTF.

The chain has TRBV7-2 and TRBJ1-1; D gene unclear. The V gene lost 8 bases and the J gene lost 2 bases, with 15 bases spanning the gap. The germline V gene encodes CDR1 SGHTA and CDR2 FQGNSA. The CDR3 length is 14 residues. The DNA of the CDR3 is TGTGCCAGCGCCCCCCGACACTATAACACTGAAGCTTTCTTT. Its translation is CASAPRHYNTEAFF.

The chain has TRBV6-2 or TRBV6-3 and TRBJ2-2; D gene ambiguous. CDR3 length: 13 residues. CDR1 and CDR2 (germline): MNHEY, SVGEGT. Trimming took off 2 bases at V and 3 bases at J, with 4 bases between the two ends. CDR3 sequence reads: CASSYGHTGELFF. In DNA form, the CDR3 reads TGTGCCAGCAGTTACGGCCACACCGGGGAGCTGTTTTTT.

CDR3 sequence (DNA): TGTGCCAGCAGTGAGAGCAGTACACCGGAAACTGAAGCTTTCTTT. Its protein is CASSESSTPETEAFF. The V and J genes are TRBV6-1 and TRBJ1-1, with D hard to call. The CDR3 length is 15 residues. Germline loops: CDR1 MNHNS, CDR2 SASEGT. The V gene lost 3 bases and the J gene lost 5 bases, with 16 bases spanning the gap.

This chain connects TRBV9 to TRBJ2-3; TRBD2 is a possible D gene (6 bases). CDR1 and CDR2 from the germline V gene are SGDLS and YYNGEE. V dropped 4 bases and J dropped 1 base, with 16 bases sitting between them. The CDR3 runs to 16 residues. CDR3 DNA sequence: TGTGCCAGCAGCACTACCGGGACTCCGGGCACAGATACGCAGTATTTT. Translation: CASSTTGTPGTDTQYF. Based on the CDR3 plus reference TRBV9 and TRBJ2-3, the full variable domain is DSGVTQTPKHLITATGQRVTLRCSPRSGDLSVYWYQQSLDQGLQFLIQYYNGEERAKGNILERFSAQQFPDLHSELNLSSLELGDSALYFCASSTTGTPGTDTQYFGPGTRLTVL.

The chain employs TRBV19 and TRBJ1-5; 8 positions match TRBD1. V gave up 5 bases and J gave up 6 bases; unmatched junction bases: 9. Germline V gives CDR1 LNHDA, CDR2 SQIVND (reference sequence). This CDR3 comprises 15 residues. This chain's CDR3 is CASSPRTGIIQPQHF. The CDR3 region has the DNA TGTGCCAGTAGTCCAAGGACAGGGATAATTCAGCCCCAGCATTTT.

The V and J genes are TRBV24-1 and TRBJ1-5, with D perhaps TRBD1 (6 bases). CDR1 and CDR2 (germline): KGHDR, SFDVKD. The CDR3 runs to 16 residues. Trimming pared 4 bases from V and 0 bases from J, leaving 12 bases between. CDR3 residues: CATSDHGQHSNQPQHF. DNA for the CDR3: TGTGCCACCAGTGACCACGGACAGCATAGCAATCAGCCCCAGCATTTT.

This clone was recorded only once. The chain employs TRBV11-2 and TRBJ2-2; D is unclear. The CDR3 is made up of 16 amino acids. Germline V gives CDR1 SGHAT, CDR2 FQNNGV. V was clipped by 0 bases and J by 2 bases, with 10 bases between them. The chain's CDR3 is CASSLDLGLNTGELFF. The DNA for the CDR3 is TGTGCCAGCAGCTTAGATCTGGGCCTCAACACCGGGGAGCTGTTTTTT.

This chain uses TRBV28 with TRBJ1-6; D might be TRBD1 (5 bases). Germline CDR1 reads MDHEN; CDR2 reads SYDVKM. V was pared by 2 bases and J by 8 bases, with 19 bases between. This CDR3 region has 17 residues. In nucleotides, the CDR3 is TGTGCCAGCAGTTTAGCGCGTTGGGGCAGGACGGATTCACCCCTCCACTTT. Protein product: CASSLARWGRTDSPLHF.

The rearrangement uses TRBV5-1 and TRBJ1-2; the D is unclear. Germline CDR1 and CDR2: SGHRS and YFSETQ. This CDR3 has 15 amino acids. Trimming shortened V by 4 bases and J by 5 bases, and 18 bases separated the two germline ends. The CDR3 DNA reads as TGCGCCAGCAGCCTAGGCCCAGCAGCATCATATGGCTACACCTTC. Translation: CASSLGPAASYGYTF.

This chain links TRBV28 with TRBJ1-1; perhaps TRBD1 as D (5 bases). CDR1 is MDHEN and CDR2 is SYDVKM in the germline V gene. CDR3 length equals 12 residues. Trimming stripped 6 bases from V and 6 bases from J, with 11 bases between. The CDR3, as DNA: TGTGCCAGCAGCCATTGGGGGGCTGAAGCTTTCTTT. Protein: CASSHWGAEAFF.

The gene calls are TRBV27 and TRBJ2-3; D uncertain. The CDR3 is 16 amino acids. In germline, CDR1 is MNHEY, CDR2 SMNVEV (reference sequence). V was cut by 0 bases and J by 4 bases, with 14 bases left in between. CDR3 loop: CASSLSNDGWPDTQYF. CDR3 DNA sequence: TGTGCCAGCAGTTTATCGAACGATGGTTGGCCAGATACGCAGTATTTT.

The rearrangement uses TRBV2 and TRBJ1-5; no clear D gene. CDR1 and CDR2 (germline): SNHLY, FYNNEI. Trimming pared 4 bases from V and 0 bases from J, leaving 7 bases between. The length of the CDR3 is 14 residues. CDR3 residues: CASSVDGSNQPQHF. DNA of the CDR3: TGTGCCAGCAGTGTGGACGGTAGCAATCAGCCCCAGCATTTT. The full variable domain, rest sourced from reference TRBV2 and TRBJ1-5, is EPEVTQTPSHQVTQMGQEVILRCVPISNHLYFYWYRQILGQKVEFLVSFYNNEISEKSEIFDDQFSVERPDGSNFTLKIRSTKLEDSAMYFCASSVDGSNQPQHFGDGTRLSIL.

As DNA, the CDR3 is TGCGCCAGCAGCCTATGGGTACGGCAAGAGACCCAGTACTTC. It yields the protein CASSLWVRQETQYF. V is TRBV5-1 and J is TRBJ2-5; D not resolved. Germline values: CDR1 SGHRS, CDR2 YFSETQ. V was cut by 4 bases and J by 2 bases, with 12 bases left in between. This CDR3 region has 14 residues.

The chain employs TRBV12-3 or TRBV12-4 and TRBJ2-7; D is ambiguous. The ends were cut back, 1 base at V and 7 bases at J, with 5 bases in the middle. The CDR3 runs to 11 residues. CDR3 sequence (DNA): TGTGCCAGCAGTTTAGTGGGGGAGCAGTACTTC. Translated, it gives CASSLVGEQYF.